These 2 T cell receptor beta chains were sequenced from one sample in a study of blood T cell repertoires in COVID-19. Some clones are missing from TCRdb's copy, which holds only in-frame ones; the method was immunoSEQ multiplex PCR. Among roughly 220,000 clones, more than 65% were seen once, and the ten largest hold roughly 1.4%. The sample taken for sequencing was peripheral blood. The receptors derive from a middle-aged woman who had recovered from COVID-19.

The genes are TRBV7-8 and TRBJ1-4; 10 nucleotides agree with TRBD1. After removal of 5 bases from V and 8 bases from J, the junction contained 8 bases not matched to a gene. CDR1 and CDR2 (germline): SGHVS, FQNEAQ. The CDR3 contains 15 residues. The CDR3 DNA reads TGTGCCAGCAGCCCCCGGGACAGGGGAAGCGAAAAACTGTTTTTT. Protein: CASSPRDRGSEKLFF.

This clone was observed a single time. The chain carries TRBV21-1 and TRBJ1-1. TRBV21-1 is annotated as a pseudogene. CDR3 length: 13 residues. The CDR3 spells CASSNRLNTEAFF. The CDR3, as DNA: TGTGCCAGCAGCAACCGTTTGAACACTGAAGCTTTCTTT.